These T cell receptor beta chains were read from a single sample in a study of T cell repertoires in cytomegalovirus infection. Each CDR3 protein is one row after TCRdb ran MiXCR on the reads. Here the sample spans about 300,000 distinct CDR3 sequences, roughly 9.3% being singletons. The sequencing sample was made of PBMCs. The receptors come from a human donor in good health (CMV status not recorded). Some clones in this sample may be carry-over from other donors' samples. Each CDR3 is given with its conserved first and last residue. The order of the fields is clone size, V gene, J gene, D gene, CDR3 DNA, CDR3 protein. D genes are given only for firm matches. Not all rows give a size; the values are once, few, many and, for expanded clones, a class.

many,TRBV29-1,TRBJ1-2,TRBD1,TGCAGCGTTGGTGGGACAGGGGACTATGGCTACACCTTC,CSVGGTGDYGYTF
many,TRBV20-1,TRBJ1-2,-,TGCAGTGCTAGGGATGGCTACACCTTC,CSARDGYTF
few,TRBV29-1,TRBJ2-1,TRBD2,TGCAGCGTTGATAGCGGGGATGCTAGTGAGCAGTTCTTC,CSVDSGDASEQFF
many,TRBV10-3,TRBJ1-1,-,TGTGCCACTGAGGGCGTGGGAACCGGCACTGAAGCTTTCTTT,CATEGVGTGTEAFF
many,TRBV10-2,TRBJ1-5,-,TGCGCCAGCAGTGATGATAGGGTTAATCAGCCCCAGCATTTT,CASSDDRVNQPQHF
many,TRBV10-3,TRBJ1-5,-,TGTGCCATCAGTGAAACAGCTAGCAATCAGCCCCAGCATTTT,CAISETASNQPQHF
once,TRBV18,TRBJ1-4,-,TGTGCCAGCTCACCACAAGGCGGGAATGAAAAACTGCTTTTT,CASSPQGGNEKLLF
few,TRBV18,TRBJ2-1,-,TGTGCCAGCTCACGGCCCCCCAACCCTTACAATGAGCAGTTCTTC,CASSRPPNPYNEQFF
many,TRBV18,TRBJ1-1,TRBD1,TGTGCCAGCTCACCTACGACAGGGGCAGGGACTGAAGCTTTCTTT,CASSPTTGAGTEAFF
-,TRBV12-3/TRBV12-4,TRBJ1-1,TRBD1,TGTGCCAGCAGCTCACAGGGGGTGGTGAACACTGAAGCTTTCTTT,CASSSQGVVNTEAFF
few,TRBV10-3,TRBJ2-7,-,TGTGCCATCAGAGGCGCAGGGGCATCATACGAGCAGTACTTC,CAIRGAGASYEQYF
many,TRBV7-2,TRBJ2-1,-,TGTGCCAGCAGCCAGAGACAGGAGACCTACAATGAGCAGTTCTTC,CASSQRQETYNEQFF
few,TRBV20-1,TRBJ1-2,-,TGCAGTGCTAGAGGGGTTAACTATGGCTACACCTTC,CSARGVNYGYTF
many,TRBV25-1,TRBJ2-3,TRBD1,TGTGCCAGCAAAGACAGGGGCACAGATACGCAGTATTTT,CASKDRGTDTQYF
many,TRBV7-8,TRBJ1-4,-,TGTGCCAGCAGCTTACGGGGGGGTCCGGTGCTGGCAACTAATGAAAAACTGTTTTTT,CASSLRGGPVLATNEKLFF
-,TRBV14,TRBJ2-1,-,TGTGCCAGCAGCCACGCCTATACCAAGAAGGCAGACAATGAGCAGTTCTTC,CASSHAYTKKADNEQFF
few,TRBV6-2/TRBV6-3,TRBJ1-5,-,TGTGCCAGCAGCCCCGAGGGCCGCGGGAGCAATCAGCCCCAGCATTTT,CASSPEGRGSNQPQHF
-,TRBV19,TRBJ1-1,-,TGTGCCAGTAGTATAATGGGGGTTGGACTTGAAGCTTTCTTT,CASSIMGVGLEAFF
many,TRBV15,TRBJ1-5,-,TGTGCCACCAGCACCGACAGAACTCAGCCCCAGCATTTT,CATSTDRTQPQHF
few,TRBV10-3,TRBJ1-4,-,TGTGCCATCAGTGAGTCCTGGGAAAAACTGTTTTTT,CAISESWEKLFF
many,TRBV20-1,TRBJ1-1,TRBD1,TGCAGTGCTAGAGATACATCAGGACAGGGGAAAAGGGCGTTCACTGAAGCTTTCTTT,CSARDTSGQGKRAFTEAFF
many,TRBV19,TRBJ2-2,-,TGTGCCAGTAGTCCGGGACCCCAGAAGGACACCGGGGAGCTGTTTTTT,CASSPGPQKDTGELFF
-,TRBV20-1,TRBJ1-1,-,TGCAGTGCTAGAGACGGCCTCGGCACTGAAGCTTTCTTT,CSARDGLGTEAFF
many,TRBV7-9,TRBJ2-5,-,TGTGCCAGCAGCGGATCTGGGCGCTCCCAAGAGACCCAGTACTTC,CASSGSGRSQETQYF
many,TRBV4-3,TRBJ1-5,-,TGCGCCAGCAGCCAAGATTTTAATGGGGATTATCAGCCCCAGCATTTT,CASSQDFNGDYQPQHF
many,TRBV20-1,TRBJ1-2,TRBD1,TGCAGTGCTAGAGCAGGGGGCTGGAATGGCTACACCTTC,CSARAGGWNGYTF
many,TRBV5-1,TRBJ1-1,-,TGCGCCAGCAGCTTGGCGGCAGGGCAATTGAACACTGAAGCTTTCTTT,CASSLAAGQLNTEAFF
many,TRBV6-2/TRBV6-3,TRBJ2-7,-,TGTGCCAGCAGCTCGGTTTGGTCGGAGCAGTACTTC,CASSSVWSEQYF
many,TRBV28,TRBJ1-1,-,TGTGCCGCGGGACACATTGAAGCTTTCTTT,CAAGHIEAFF
many,TRBV5-1,TRBJ2-3,-,TGCGCCAGCAGCAAGTCCCCCACAGATACGCAGTATTTT,CASSKSPTDTQYF
few,TRBV9,TRBJ1-2,TRBD1,TGTGCCAGCAAGGGTCGGACAGGGAGCCCCTATGGCTACACCTTC,CASKGRTGSPYGYTF
-,TRBV5-1,TRBJ1-1,-,TGCGCCAGCAGCTCGGGGGCGGTGACTGAAGCTTTCTTT,CASSSGAVTEAFF
many,TRBV20-1,TRBJ1-2,-,TGCAGTGCTAGAGATCTGGGCAGGGGAGACTATGGCTACACCTTC,CSARDLGRGDYGYTF
many,TRBV20-1,TRBJ2-3,-,TGCAGTGCGCAGAAACAAGATACGCAGTATTTT,CSAQKQDTQYF
-,TRBV3-1,TRBJ2-1,TRBD1,TGTGCCAGCAGCGCCGGACAGGGCTTATACAATGAGCAGTTCTTC,CASSAGQGLYNEQFF
many,TRBV7-9,TRBJ1-2,-,TGTGCCAGCAGCTTAGGGTACTCGAGTAACTATGGCTACACCTTC,CASSLGYSSNYGYTF
many,TRBV15,TRBJ2-1,TRBD1,TGTGCCACCATAACTCAGGGGGCTATACCCTACAATGAGCAGTTCTTC,CATITQGAIPYNEQFF
many,TRBV20-1,TRBJ2-1,TRBD1,TGCAGTGCCTGGGACAGAACGGGCTACAATGAGCAGTTCTTC,CSAWDRTGYNEQFF
many,TRBV7-8,TRBJ2-3,TRBD2,TGTGCCAGCAGCTCCCTATTTAGCGGGGGGAGCACAGATACGCAGTATTTT,CASSSLFSGGSTDTQYF
many,TRBV20-1,TRBJ2-4,TRBD2,TGCAGTGCTATCTACTTGAGCGGGGGGACCTCAAACATTCAGTACTTC,CSAIYLSGGTSNIQYF
many,TRBV4-1,TRBJ2-2,-,TGCGCCAGCAGCCAAGGGATGAACACCGGGGAGCTGTTTTTT,CASSQGMNTGELFF
many,TRBV7-8,TRBJ2-1,TRBD2,TGTGCCAGCAGCCCGACGGGACTAGCGGGGGTTAATGAGCAGTTCTTC,CASSPTGLAGVNEQFF
many,TRBV7-2,TRBJ1-1,-,TGTGCCAGCAGCCGGGGGGGCAGAAGTAACACTGAAGCTTTCTTT,CASSRGGRSNTEAFF
many,TRBV28,TRBJ1-2,-,TGTGCCAGCAGTCCCGGGCCCGAGAGTGGCTACACCTTC,CASSPGPESGYTF
many,TRBV10-3,TRBJ2-3,-,TGTGCCATCAGTGAGTGGGGAGATACGCAGTATTTT,CAISEWGDTQYF